This T cell receptor (beta chain) was identified during a study of PD-1 blockade in classical Hodgkin lymphoma. Study-wide results and caveats: Complete responders matched newly diagnosed patients in baseline diversity.

This table comes from immunoSEQ multiplex PCR, and its TCRdb copy is limited to in-frame clones, with some not included. The table records tens of thousands of clones, approximately 85% of them present only once. Time point noted: cycle 4 day 1 (C4D1), after around six weeks of nivolumab. All patients experienced relapse after autologous stem cell transplantation, and brentuximab vedotin exposure was variable. The authors purified CD4+ T cells from thawed PBMCs by magnetic negative selection. Concerning this clone: What it binds is not known.

The source material was CD4+ T cells from blood, sampled before the fourth cycle of nivolumab. This TCR derives from a human donor with classical Hodgkin lymphoma.

The CDR3 loop reads CASSLYQLGAYEQYF. CDR3 DNA: TGTGCCAGCAGTTTATACCAGTTAGGGGCCTACGAGCAGTACTTC. The V gene is TRBV27, the J gene TRBJ2-7; maybe TRBD1 (5 bases). The CDR3 loop spans 15 amino acids. CDR1 is MNHEY and CDR2 is SMNVEV in the germline V gene (reference sequence). The V end was cut by 1 base, the J end by 2 bases, with 12 bases between.